This entry describes one TCR beta chain. Its specificity is not known. TCR beta cDNA was made by 5'RACE template switching with UMIs. Following a re-call of the 5' RACE reads, TCRdb has one entry per CDR3 protein and lacks DNA. Reported are hundreds of thousands of distinct CDR3 sequences; the ten largest clones contain about 4%. This CDR3 region has 13 residues. The V gene's germline CDR1 is SGHTA and CDR2 FQGTGA. The data are from a study of T cells expressing NK-cell markers. Study-level information: Sorted CD3+CD56+NKG2C+, CD3+CD56+NKG2C- and CD3+CD56-NKG2C+ T-cell subsets were beta-chain profiled.

Overall study results and limits: Once again these clonotypes came out on top in the CD3+CD56-NKG2C+ fraction of a few donors.

This clonotype was obtained from a woman aged 18 to 75 in good health. The specimen was blood T cells: a sorted CD56 or NKG2C T cell subset, CD4+ or CD8+ T cells, or bulk PBMC T cells (not recorded which). The gene calls are TRBV7-3 and TRBJ2-3; without DNA, the TCRdb call of TRBD1 cannot be checked. The CDR3 loop reads CASSLEQGDTQYF.